These 15 T cell receptor beta chains came from one sample sequenced in a study of cytomegalovirus exposure and HLA in healthy donors. Use of 60 Vbeta and 13 Jbeta primers characterized the PCR. Data came from immunoSEQ multiplex PCR; TCRdb stores just in-frame clones and leaves some out. The specimen's table records 130,000 or so clones. Sequenced input: PBMCs. These receptors all come from a young woman in good health and CMV-seronegative.

The V gene is TRBV6-5, the J gene TRBJ1-1; weak D call: TRBD1 (5 bases). Germline values: CDR1 MNHEY, CDR2 SVGAGI. The CDR3 consists of 13 residues. Trimming left V 6 bases short and J 4 bases short, with 12 bases between. CDR3 DNA sequence: TGTGCCAGCAGCCCGGGACTCAGCACTGAAGCTTTCTTT. Translation gives CASSPGLSTEAFF.

The rearrangement links TRBV9 to TRBJ2-1; 8 bases align to TRBD2. CDR3 size: 15 residues. V dropped 3 bases and J dropped 5; count of bases not matched to a gene: 7. Germline V lookup: CDR1 SGDLS, CDR2 YYNGEE. As DNA, the CDR3 is TGTGCCAGCAGCGCCCAGAGCGGGAGCCACAATGAGCAGTTCTTC. Its protein product is CASSAQSGSHNEQFF.

The gene calls are TRBV21-1 and TRBJ1-1. TRBV21-1 is shown as a pseudogene. The CDR3 sequence is 16 residues long. As DNA, the CDR3 is TGTGCCAGCAGCAAAGGGGGAGGGATGGGAAACACTGAAGCTTTCTTT. Its protein product is CASSKGGGMGNTEAFF.

The chain uses TRBV5-1 and TRBJ1-2; 11 nucleotides match TRBD1. Germline CDR1 and CDR2: SGHRS and YFSETQ. V shed 2 bases and J 7 bases; nucleotides not matched to a gene: 13. The CDR3 runs 17 residues. The CDR3 DNA sequence: TGCGCCAGCAGCTTTGTCCGGGACGGACAGGGGGCTCGTGGCTACACCTTC. Its translation is CASSFVRDGQGARGYTF.

The J gene is TRBJ2-1, the V gene TRBV9, with D perhaps TRBD2 (5 bases). V gave up 0 bases and J gave up 2 bases, with 9 bases separating them. The CDR3 contains 15 residues. The germline V gene encodes CDR1 SGDLS and CDR2 YYNGEE. The CDR3 nucleotides are TGTGCCAGCAGCGTAGAACTAGGGCCCTACAATGAGCAGTTCTTC. Translating gives CASSVELGPYNEQFF.

The CDR3 region has the DNA TGTGCCAGCTCACCAGGAGGATTGGTGATGGAAGCTTTCTTT. Its protein is CASSPGGLVMEAFF. V usage is TRBV18 and J usage is TRBJ1-1; D not resolved. This CDR3 has 14 residues. CDR1 KGHSH and CDR2 LQKENI come from the germline V gene. Trimming left V 2 bases short and J 8 bases short, with 15 bases between.

The gene calls are TRBV9 and TRBJ2-5; no clear D gene. The CDR3 has 14 amino acids. Per germline, CDR1 SGDLS and CDR2 YYNGEE. V shed 0 bases and J shed 0 bases, with 6 bases lying between them. The CDR3 DNA reads as TGTGCCAGCAGCGTAGGAGCTGACCAAGAGACCCAGTACTTC. This gives the protein CASSVGADQETQYF.

The rearrangement joins TRBV6-1 to TRBJ1-4; D unresolved. This CDR3 has 12 amino acids. V lost 6 bases, J lost 12 bases, and 14 bases lay in between. Per germline, CDR1 MNHNS and CDR2 SASEGT. CDR3 coding DNA: TGTGCCAGCAGCCCAAATCGGGTCGAACTGTTTTTT. Its protein is CASSPNRVELFF.

The rearrangement joins TRBV7-6 to TRBJ2-3; D not resolved. V gave up 1 base and J gave up 4 bases, with 15 bases separating them. CDR3 length equals 16 residues. Germline V lookup: CDR1 SGHVS, CDR2 FNYEAQ. In DNA, the CDR3 is TGTGCCAGCAGCTTAGTTGTTTCTAGAGGCCCAGATACGCAGTATTTT. The encoded protein is CASSLVVSRGPDTQYF.

The genes are TRBV5-1 and TRBJ2-7, with 8 bases fitting TRBD1. The CDR3 spans 15 residues. V lost 0 bases and J lost 3; bases outside the gene matches: 5. Per germline, CDR1 SGHRS and CDR2 YFSETQ. The CDR3 here is CASSLDGQGYYEQYF. CDR3 in DNA: TGCGCCAGCAGCTTGGATGGACAGGGCTACTACGAGCAGTACTTC.

The V and J genes are TRBV11-2 and TRBJ2-7, with TRBD1 matching over 7 bases. This CDR3 region has 14 residues. Unmatched junction bases numbered 7, after V lost 0 bases and J lost 8 bases. Germline V gene data show CDR1 as SGHAT and CDR2 as FQNNGV. CDR3 nucleotides: TGTGCCAGCAGCTTAGAGTCCAACAGGGGAAAGCAGTACGTC. Its protein is CASSLESNRGKQYV.

The chain uses TRBV6-5 and TRBJ1-2; 9 nucleotides align to TRBD1. V shed 4 bases, J shed 6 bases, and the junction held 9 bases outside the gene matches. CDR1 is MNHEY, CDR2 SVGAGI, per germline. There are 15 residues in the CDR3. CDR3 in amino acids: CASSSGDRVYNGYTF. In DNA, the CDR3 is TGTGCCAGCAGTTCGGGGGACAGGGTGTATAATGGCTACACCTTC.

CDR3 nucleotides: TGTGCCAGCAGTGTGCGGGGGCGAGGTGAAAAACTGTTTTTT. It specifies CASSVRGRGEKLFF. The gene calls are TRBV6-5 and TRBJ1-4; weak D call: TRBD1 (6 bases). Per the germline V gene, CDR1 is MNHEY and CDR2 is SVGAGI. Trimming cost V 5 bases and J 7 bases, with 14 bases left between them. This CDR3 is 14 amino acids long.

CDR3 DNA sequence: TGCGCCAGCAGCAAGGGTAGCGGCACAGATACGCAGTATTTT. It encodes CASSKGSGTDTQYF. This chain uses TRBV5-1 with TRBJ2-3, with TRBD2 as a possible D gene (5 bases). This CDR3 is built from 14 residues. CDR1 and CDR2 (germline): SGHRS, YFSETQ. V was clipped by 4 bases and J by 1 base, with 10 bases between them.

This chain links TRBV29-1 with TRBJ2-7, with 7 nucleotides matching TRBD1. The CDR3 contains 15 residues. V shed 3 bases and J 0 bases; nucleotides not matched to a gene: 8. Per germline, CDR1 SQVTM and CDR2 ANQGSEA. CDR3 DNA sequence: TGCAGCGTTGACCCTAAGGACAGGAGCTCCTACGAGCAGTACTTC. Translation: CSVDPKDRSSYEQYF.